This T cell receptor beta chain was sequenced during a study of CXCR3-negative and CXCR3-positive naive CD8 T cells. The libraries of TRB cDNA were prepared using 5' RACE with UMI labels. TCRdb re-called the 5' RACE reads; every CDR3 protein appears as one record, without DNA. Here the sample table reports roughly 50,000 distinct CDR3 sequences. Findings of the study overall: CXCR3-positive naive cells carried more hydrophobic TRB CDR3s than CXCR3-negative naive cells did.

In regard to this clonotype: Its antigen is not known.

The CDR3 has 12 residues. The germline V gene encodes CDR1 SQVTM and CDR2 ANQGSEA. This clonotype was sampled from a human donor in good health. Some clones in this sample may be carry-over from other donors' samples. The V and J genes are TRBV29-1 and TRBJ1-1; the TCRdb call, TRBD1, lacks DNA for checking. The sequenced sample consisted of naive CXCR3+ CD8+ T cells from blood. Subset reported: CD45RO-CCR7+CD27+CD95- naive CD8+ T cells expressing CXCR3 (TNR3+). CDR3: CSVEVPGTEAFF.